Listed here are 16 T cell receptor beta chains from one sample, sequenced in a study of OX40 agonist ivuxolimab in advanced cancers. Using immunoSEQ multiplex PCR, the repertoire was profiled, and TCRdb retains in-frame clones only, with some absent. The sample carries 59,000 or so clones, 65% to 90% recorded once. Sequencing used CD4+ or CD8+ T cells sorted from blood, obtained in a trial of the OX40 agonist ivuxolimab. These receptors all stem from an adult with an advanced solid tumor such as melanoma, head and neck, liver or kidney cancer.

This clone was picked up one time. The V and J genes are TRBV6-5 and TRBJ1-6, with D possibly TRBD1 on 6 matching bases. The CDR3 contains 14 residues. Trimming pared 4 bases from V and 7 bases from J, leaving 11 bases between. In germline, CDR1 is MNHEY, CDR2 SVGAGI. CDR3 loop: CASSFGQTNSPLHF. CDR3 sequence (DNA): TGTGCCAGCAGTTTCGGACAGACAAATTCACCCCTCCACTTT.

V is TRBV11-2 and J is TRBJ2-1, with 10 bases lining up with TRBD2. Trimming took 5 bases from V and 1 from J; bases not matched to a gene: 14. This CDR3 has 19 amino acids. CDR1 and CDR2 (germline): SGHAT, FQNNGV. CDR3 protein: CASSKGTSVSFGSYNEQFF. The CDR3 region has the DNA TGTGCCAGCAGCAAGGGGACTAGCGTCAGTTTTGGATCCTACAATGAGCAGTTCTTC.

The chain has TRBV11-3 and TRBJ2-7; the D gene is possibly TRBD2 (5 bases). This CDR3 is built from 14 residues. With 3 bases removed from V and 7 bases from J, the gap between germline ends came to 16 bases. Germline V lookup: CDR1 SGHNT, CDR2 YENEEA. Written as DNA, the CDR3 is TGTGCCAGCAGCTTTAGGACTTTTGAGGGAGAGCAGTACTTC. This translates into CASSFRTFEGEQYF.

The V and J genes are TRBV30 and TRBJ2-5; D is unresolved. From germline, CDR1 is GTSNPN and CDR2 SVGIG (reference sequence). The CDR3 has 13 amino acids. V gave up 2 bases and J gave up 5 bases, with 12 bases separating them. The CDR3 DNA reads TGTGCCTGGAGTCCAGAAAGGGTTGAGACCCAGTACTTC. Its translation is CAWSPERVETQYF.

The rearrangement uses TRBV6-5 and TRBJ1-1; perhaps TRBD1 as D (5 bases). The V and J ends lost 6 bases and 5 bases respectively, with 16 bases between them. Germline CDR1 is MNHEY and CDR2 is SVGAGI. This CDR3 contains 14 residues. The CDR3 nucleotides are TGTGCCAGCAGGTACACGCAGGGAGGGACTGAAGCTTTCTTT. Residues: CASRYTQGGTEAFF.

The chain couples TRBV7-2 to TRBJ1-2, with D perhaps TRBD1 (6 bases). Germline-derived CDR1 and CDR2 are SGHTA and FQGNSA. V shed 4 bases and J shed 6 bases, with 12 bases lying between them. There are 13 residues in the CDR3. CDR3 sequence (DNA): TGTGCCAGCAGCTCACGAGGGGGGAATGGCTACACCTTC. This sequence encodes CASSSRGGNGYTF.

The rearrangement joins TRBV7-6 to TRBJ1-1; D might be TRBD1 (5 bases). Between the trimmed V and J ends, which lost 4 bases and 1 base, there was a span of 7 bases. CDR3 length: 13 residues. Germline CDR1 reads SGHVS; CDR2 reads FNYEAQ. In DNA, the CDR3 is TGTGCCAGCAGCTCGGACAAGAACACTGAAGCTTTCTTT. This sequence encodes CASSSDKNTEAFF. Full variable domain (rest looked up from reference TRBV7-6 and TRBJ1-1): GAGVSQSPRYKVTKRGQDVALRCDPISGHVSLYWYRQALGQGPEFLTYFNYEAQQDKSGLPNDRFSAERPEGSISTLTIQRTEQRDSAMYRCASSSDKNTEAFFGQGTRLTVV.

The chain has TRBV7-9 and TRBJ1-1; weak D call: TRBD1 (6 bases). The V end was cut by 5 bases, the J end by 0 bases, with 10 bases between. CDR3 length: 14 amino acids. CDR1 and CDR2 (germline): SEHNR, FQNEAQ (reference sequence). CDR3 sequence: CASSGGGLNTEAFF. CDR3 in DNA: TGTGCCAGCAGCGGCGGGGGCTTGAACACTGAAGCTTTCTTT. Full variable domain (rest looked up from reference TRBV7-9 and TRBJ1-1): DTGVSQNPRHKITKRGQNVTFRCDPISEHNRLYWYRQTLGQGPEFLTYFQNEAQLEKSRLLSDRFSAERPKGSFSTLEIQRTEQGDSAMYLCASSGGGLNTEAFFGQGTRLTVV.

This clone was observed a few times. V usage is TRBV27 and J usage is TRBJ2-1; D remains unclear. The CDR3 runs 12 residues. The germline gives CDR1 MNHEY, CDR2 SMNVEV (reference sequence). V shed 5 bases and J shed 8 bases, with 10 bases lying between them. The CDR3 sequence: CASSRKRHEQFF. The CDR3 DNA reads TGTGCCAGCAGTCGGAAGAGGCATGAGCAGTTCTTC.

The chain carries TRBV5-4 and TRBJ1-2, with D possibly matching TRBD1 (5 bases). The CDR3 covers 14 residues. CDR1 SGHNT and CDR2 YYREEE come from the germline V gene (reference sequence). Trimming removed 3 bases from V and 0 bases from J, with 9 bases in between. The CDR3 region is CASSSDIPNYGYTF. The CDR3 bases are TGTGCCAGCAGCTCGGACATTCCTAACTATGGCTACACCTTC. Looking up the rest from reference TRBV5-4 and TRBJ1-2 gives the full variable domain: ETGVTQSPTHLIKTRGQQVTLRCSSQSGHNTVSWYQQALGQGPQFIFQYYREEENGRGNFPPRFSGLQFPNYSSELNVNALELDDSALYLCASSSDIPNYGYTFGSGTRLTVV.

V is TRBV11-2 and J is TRBJ1-1; 7 bases are a match to TRBD1. V lost 8 bases to trimming and J lost 5 bases; unmatched junction nucleotides: 8. Germline V gene lookup returns CDR1 SGHAT and CDR2 FQNNGV. This CDR3 has 13 amino acids. CDR3 region: CASGPRGGTEAFF. CDR3 DNA sequence: TGTGCCAGCGGGCCCAGGGGGGGGACTGAAGCTTTCTTT.

By sample share, this clone is medium-sized (0.01 to 0.1%). The chain employs TRBV7-9 and TRBJ1-5; D unclear. CDR3 size: 12 residues. Trimming pared 1 base from V and 3 bases from J, leaving 1 base between. The germline CDR1 and CDR2 sequences are SEHNR and FQNEAQ (reference sequence). In DNA form, the CDR3 reads TGTGCCAGCAGCTTAGACAATCAGCCCCAGCATTTT. Its translation is CASSLDNQPQHF.

This clone was found once. The chain links TRBV2 to TRBJ2-2, with D perhaps TRBD2 (5 bases). Germline V gives CDR1 SNHLY, CDR2 FYNNEI. V was clipped by 8 bases and J by 4 bases, with 14 bases between them. The CDR3 sequence is 14 residues long. The CDR3 sequence: CASRGVQSTGELFF. CDR3 nucleotides: TGTGCCAGCCGGGGAGTACAAAGCACCGGGGAGCTGTTTTTT.

This sequence joins TRBV5-1 and TRBJ2-5; D is unclear. The germline V gene has CDR1 SGHRS and CDR2 YFSETQ. The CDR3 is 14 amino acids. V gave up 0 bases and J gave up 5 bases, with 11 bases separating them. This chain's CDR3 is CASSLGRIPETQYF. CDR3 sequence (DNA): TGCGCCAGCAGCTTGGGAAGGATCCCGGAGACCCAGTACTTC. Based on the CDR3 plus reference TRBV5-1 and TRBJ2-5, the full variable domain is KAGVTQTPRYLIKTRGQQVTLSCSPISGHRSVSWYQQTPGQGLQFLFEYFSETQRNKGNFPGRFSGRQFSNSRSEMNVSTLELGDSALYLCASSLGRIPETQYFGPGTRLLVL.

The chain joins TRBV7-2 to TRBJ1-5, with 10 bases matching TRBD1. This CDR3 has 15 residues. The germline V gene has CDR1 SGHTA and CDR2 FQGNSA. V gave up 3 bases and J gave up 4 bases; unmatched junction bases: 3. The CDR3 loop is CASSLTGGLNQPQHF. The CDR3 DNA sequence: TGTGCCAGCAGCTTGACAGGGGGCTTGAATCAGCCCCAGCATTTT.

In DNA, the CDR3 is TGTGCCAGCAGCTTATTCGGGGACTTGAACACTGAAGCTTTCTTT. This sequence encodes CASSLFGDLNTEAFF. This sequence joins TRBV11-3 and TRBJ1-1, with D maybe TRBD1 (5 bases). Per germline, CDR1 SGHNT and CDR2 YENEEA. The V gene lost 2 bases and the J gene lost 0 bases, with 10 bases spanning the gap. CDR3 size: 15 residues.